The sequence of this TCR beta chain was determined in a study of shared clonotypes between healthy human individuals. CD45RO-negative, CCR7-positively selected cells formed the naive CD8 fraction, excluding terminally differentiated effector memory CD45RA+ cells. Donors comprised healthy HIV-negative adults lacking recent acute infections or vaccinations. Germline loops: CDR1 MNHNY, CDR2 SVGAGI (reference sequence). V was shortened by 5 bases and J by 6 bases, with 19 bases between the two germline ends. This CDR3 region has 15 residues. The assay was immunoSEQ multiplex PCR, and TCRdb's table has in-frame clones only and misses some. The sample shows under 2,000,000 clones, about 95% of them seen only once.

The TCR comes from a young man in good health. The specimen was naive CD8+ T cells sorted from blood. V gene TRBV6-6 combines with J gene TRBJ1-2, with D perhaps matching TRBD1 (6 bases). The CDR3 DNA reads as TGTGCCAGCAGTGGGACACTTAGTCCCCTAGATGGCTACACCTTC. Translating it yields CASSGTLSPLDGYTF.